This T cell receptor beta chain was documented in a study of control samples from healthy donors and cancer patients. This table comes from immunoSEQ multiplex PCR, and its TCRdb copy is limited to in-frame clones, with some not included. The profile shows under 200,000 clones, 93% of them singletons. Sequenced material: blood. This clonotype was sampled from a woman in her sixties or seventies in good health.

CDR3 sequence (DNA): TGTGCCAGCAGGACCAGCACAGATACGCAGTATTTT. Residues: CASRTSTDTQYF. This rearrangement joins TRBV11-2 to TRBJ2-3; D is uncertain. Between the trimmed V and J ends, which lost 6 bases and 0 bases, there was a span of 4 bases. The CDR3 sequence is 12 residues long. From germline, CDR1 is SGHAT and CDR2 FQNNGV.